This T cell receptor (beta chain) was obtained from a study of T cell repertoires in cytomegalovirus infection. General study points: Individuals carrying CMV plus the relevant HLA were identified by cumulative frequency of public TCR beta families.

TCRdb reanalysed the reads using MiXCR and keeps one entry per CDR3 protein. The sample lists some 100,000 distinct CDR3 sequences, 23% seen once, with roughly two fifths in the top ten. V lost 6 bases, J lost 0 bases, and 6 bases stayed unmatched. This CDR3 spans 17 amino acids. Germline V gene lookup returns CDR1 LGHNT and CDR2 FRNRAP. This clonotype was detected many times. Its antigen remains unidentified. The sequencing input was CD8+ T cells from PBMCs. This chain links TRBV12-5 with TRBJ1-6; 9 bases map to TRBD1. This receptor was obtained from a human donor in good health (CMV status not recorded). Some clones in this sample may be carry-over from other donors' samples. CDR3 in amino acids: CASGPGQGSSYNSPLHF. The CDR3 bases are TGTGCTAGTGGACCGGGACAGGGTTCCTCCTATAATTCACCCCTCCACTTT.